This TCR beta chain came from a study of T-cell memory formation after mild COVID-19. Study results and limitations: Contracting clones from day 15 to 85 showed balanced CD4/CD8; later expanders favored CD4+. Among contracting clones, CD4+ were mainly CM/EM and CD8+ enriched in EMRA. Among clones peaking at day 37 in the second wave, SARS-CoV-2 specificity remained unconfirmed.

Note on this clonotype: Its antigen is not identified.

TCRdb reprocessed the 5' RACE reads via MiXCR and lists one record per CDR3 protein. The sample includes just over 300,000 distinct CDR3 sequences, around 19% of them seen just once. This CDR3 is built from 17 residues. V lost 0 bases to trimming and J lost 0 bases, with 12 bases between them. CDR1 is DFQATT and CDR2 is SNEGSKA in the germline V gene (reference sequence). The clonotype was recovered from a man aged 18 to 30 who had mild COVID-19 (a few samples of this study predate the infection). Cell type and time point are not known. The chain is built from TRBV20-1 and TRBJ1-6, with no clear D. Material: PBMCs or a T cell subset sorted from them (not recorded which). The CDR3 sequence: CSARDTDSSSYNSPLHF. CDR3 coding DNA: TGCAGTGCTAGAGATACCGATTCAAGCTCCTATAATTCACCCCTCCACTTT.